The sequence of this TCR beta chain was determined in a study of shared clonotypes between healthy human individuals. Study information: Donor ages ranged 18 to 49 years: two women, a few men.

Comments on this clone: What it binds is unknown.

The donor cohort consisted entirely of Caucasian adults residing in Nashville, Tennessee. Points from the study as a whole: When compared with the clonotypes that were shared by all four sorted-subset donors, the non-shared clonotypes turned out to have lower generation probabilities.

The run depth of the assay was deep. The data were produced by immunoSEQ multiplex PCR, yet TCRdb's version contains in-frame clones alone and is incomplete. The profile shows about 2.3 million clones, about 92% of them singletons. Germline assignment: CDR1 SGHTA and CDR2 FQGNSA. CDR3 length: 14 residues. The V end was cut by 4 bases, the J end by 13 bases, with 17 bases between. Sequencing was carried out using naive CD4+ T cells from PBMCs. Indicated subset: CD45RA+ positively selected. The chain combines TRBV7-2 with TRBJ1-6; perhaps TRBD1 as D (6 bases). The sequence derives from a man between 18 and 29 years old in good health. Some clones in this sample may be carry-over from other donors' samples. The chain's CDR3 is CASSSYGGQFPLHF. The CDR3 DNA reads as TGTGCCAGCAGCTCGTATGGGGGGCAATTTCCCCTCCACTTT.